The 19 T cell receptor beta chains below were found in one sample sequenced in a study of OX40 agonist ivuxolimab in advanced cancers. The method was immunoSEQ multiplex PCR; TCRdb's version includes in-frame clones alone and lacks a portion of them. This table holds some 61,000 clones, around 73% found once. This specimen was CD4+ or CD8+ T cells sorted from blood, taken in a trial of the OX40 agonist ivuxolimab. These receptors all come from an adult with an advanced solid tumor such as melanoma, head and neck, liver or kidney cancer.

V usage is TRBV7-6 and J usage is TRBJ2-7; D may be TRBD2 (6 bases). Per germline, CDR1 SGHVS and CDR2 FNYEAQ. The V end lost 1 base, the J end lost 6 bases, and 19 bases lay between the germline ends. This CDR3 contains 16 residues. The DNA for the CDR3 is TGTGCCAGCAGCTTAGGGGGAGCGGGTTTGTTGGTCGAGCAGTACTTC. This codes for CASSLGGAGLLVEQYF.

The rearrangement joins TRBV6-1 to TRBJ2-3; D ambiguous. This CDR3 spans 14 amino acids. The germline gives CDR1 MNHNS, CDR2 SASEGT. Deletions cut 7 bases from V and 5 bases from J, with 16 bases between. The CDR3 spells CASMLNGGGDTQYF. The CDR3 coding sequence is TGTGCCAGCATGTTGAATGGCGGTGGAGATACGCAGTATTTT.

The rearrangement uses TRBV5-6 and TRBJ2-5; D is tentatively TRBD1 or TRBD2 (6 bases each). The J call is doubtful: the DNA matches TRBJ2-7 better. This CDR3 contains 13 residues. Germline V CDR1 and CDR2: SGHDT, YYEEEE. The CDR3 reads CASSPSWGAEQYF. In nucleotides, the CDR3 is TGTGCCAGCAGCCCCTCGTGGGGGGCCGAGCAGTACTTC.

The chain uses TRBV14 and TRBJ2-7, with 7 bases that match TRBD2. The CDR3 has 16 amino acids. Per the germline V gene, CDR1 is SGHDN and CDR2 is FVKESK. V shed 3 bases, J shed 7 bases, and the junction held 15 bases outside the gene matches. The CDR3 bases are TGTGCCAGCAGCCAGCTTTTTGGGGCGCCGGGGGGTGAGCAGTACTTC. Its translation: CASSQLFGAPGGEQYF.

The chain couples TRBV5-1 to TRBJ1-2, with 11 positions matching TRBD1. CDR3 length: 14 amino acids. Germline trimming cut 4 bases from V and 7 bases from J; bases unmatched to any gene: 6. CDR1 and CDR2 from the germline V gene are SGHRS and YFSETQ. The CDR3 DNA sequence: TGCGCCAGCAGCCCAGCCGGGACAGGGGGTGGCTACACCTTC. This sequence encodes CASSPAGTGGGYTF.

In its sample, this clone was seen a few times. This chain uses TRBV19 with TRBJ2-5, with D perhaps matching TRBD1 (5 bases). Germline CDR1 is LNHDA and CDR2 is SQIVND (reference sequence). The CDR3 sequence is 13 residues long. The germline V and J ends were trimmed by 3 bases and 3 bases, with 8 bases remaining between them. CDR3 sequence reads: CASSMSREETQYF. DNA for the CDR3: TGTGCCAGTAGTATGTCCAGGGAAGAGACCCAGTACTTC.

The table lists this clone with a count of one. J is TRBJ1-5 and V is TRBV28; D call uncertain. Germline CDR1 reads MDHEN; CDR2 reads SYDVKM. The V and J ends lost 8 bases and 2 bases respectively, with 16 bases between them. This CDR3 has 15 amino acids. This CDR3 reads CASGRELRGNQPQHF. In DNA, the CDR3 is TGTGCCAGCGGACGTGAACTTAGGGGCAATCAGCCCCAGCATTTT.

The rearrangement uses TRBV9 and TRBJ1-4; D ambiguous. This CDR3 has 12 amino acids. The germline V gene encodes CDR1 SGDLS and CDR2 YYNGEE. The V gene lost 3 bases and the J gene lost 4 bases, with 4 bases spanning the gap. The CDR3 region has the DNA TGTGCCAGCAGCGGCGATAATGAAAAACTGTTTTTT. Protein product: CASSGDNEKLFF.

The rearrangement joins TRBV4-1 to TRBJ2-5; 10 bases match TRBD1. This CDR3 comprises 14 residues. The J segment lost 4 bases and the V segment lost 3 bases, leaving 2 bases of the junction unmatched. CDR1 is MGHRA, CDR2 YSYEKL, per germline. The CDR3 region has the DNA TGCGCCAGCAGCCAGACAGGGGGCAGAGAGACCCAGTACTTC. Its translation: CASSQTGGRETQYF.

The CDR3 loop reads CASSESYLWGRETQYF. The CDR3 DNA follows: TGTGCCAGCAGTGAATCATATTTATGGGGCCGAGAGACCCAGTACTTC. V is TRBV6-1 and J is TRBJ2-5; tentatively, D is TRBD1 (5 bases). CDR1 is MNHNS and CDR2 is SASEGT in the germline V gene. The CDR3 spans 16 residues. V was shortened by 2 bases and J by 4 bases, with 17 bases between the two germline ends.

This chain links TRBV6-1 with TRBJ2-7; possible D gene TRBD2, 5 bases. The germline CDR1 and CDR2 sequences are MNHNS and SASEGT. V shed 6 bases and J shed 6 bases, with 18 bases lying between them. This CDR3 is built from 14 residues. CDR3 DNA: TGTGCCAGCAGAAACTCCGGGATTGGCAGCGAGCAGTACTTC. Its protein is CASRNSGIGSEQYF.

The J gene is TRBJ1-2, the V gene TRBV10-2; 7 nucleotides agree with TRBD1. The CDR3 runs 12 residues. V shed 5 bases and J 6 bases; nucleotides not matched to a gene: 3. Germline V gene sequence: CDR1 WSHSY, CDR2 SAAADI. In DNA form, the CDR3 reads TGCGCCAGCAGTTCAGGGGGACATGGCTACACCTTC. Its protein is CASSSGGHGYTF.

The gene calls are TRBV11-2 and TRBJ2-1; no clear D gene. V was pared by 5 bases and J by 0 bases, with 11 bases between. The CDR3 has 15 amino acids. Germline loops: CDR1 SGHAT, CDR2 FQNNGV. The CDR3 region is CASSHYTSSYNEQFF. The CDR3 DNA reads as TGTGCCAGCAGCCACTACACGAGCTCCTACAATGAGCAGTTCTTC.

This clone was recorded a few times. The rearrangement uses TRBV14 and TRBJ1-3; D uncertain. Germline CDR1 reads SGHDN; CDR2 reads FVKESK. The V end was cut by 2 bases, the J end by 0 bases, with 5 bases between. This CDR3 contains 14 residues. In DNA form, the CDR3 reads TGTGCCAGCAGCCAAACGTACTCTGGAAACACCATATATTTT. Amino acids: CASSQTYSGNTIYF.

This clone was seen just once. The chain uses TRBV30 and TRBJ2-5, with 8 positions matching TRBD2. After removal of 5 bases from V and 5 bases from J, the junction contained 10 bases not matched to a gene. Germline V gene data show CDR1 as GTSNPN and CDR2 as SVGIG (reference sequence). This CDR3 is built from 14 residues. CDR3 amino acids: CAWARAGDLETQYF. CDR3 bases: TGTGCCTGGGCGAGAGCGGGAGATTTGGAGACCCAGTACTTC.

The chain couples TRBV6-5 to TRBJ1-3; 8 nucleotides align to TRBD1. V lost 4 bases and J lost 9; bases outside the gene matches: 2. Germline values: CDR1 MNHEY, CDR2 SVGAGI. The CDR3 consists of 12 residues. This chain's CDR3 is CASSFTGGTIYF. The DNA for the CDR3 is TGTGCCAGCAGTTTTACAGGGGGCACCATATATTTT.

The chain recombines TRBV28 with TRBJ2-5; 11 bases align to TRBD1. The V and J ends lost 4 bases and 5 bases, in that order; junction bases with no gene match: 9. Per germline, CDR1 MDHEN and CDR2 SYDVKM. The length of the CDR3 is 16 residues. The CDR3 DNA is TGTGCCAGCAGTTCCATTGGACAGGGGGCAGGGGAGACCCAGTACTTC. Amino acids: CASSSIGQGAGETQYF.

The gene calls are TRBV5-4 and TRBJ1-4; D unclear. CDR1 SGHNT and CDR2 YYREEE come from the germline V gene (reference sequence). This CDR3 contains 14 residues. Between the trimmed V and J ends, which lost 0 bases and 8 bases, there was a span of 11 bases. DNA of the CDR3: TGTGCCAGCAGCTTGGCGGGAATAGGAGAAAAACTGTTTTTT. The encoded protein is CASSLAGIGEKLFF.

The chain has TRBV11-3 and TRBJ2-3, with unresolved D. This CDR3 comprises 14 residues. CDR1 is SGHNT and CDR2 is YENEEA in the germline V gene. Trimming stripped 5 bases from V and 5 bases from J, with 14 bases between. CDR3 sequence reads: CASSPDTGRDTQYF. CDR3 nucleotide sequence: TGTGCCAGCAGCCCAGACACGGGTCGAGATACGCAGTATTTT.